This TCR beta chain was sequenced in a study of CD8+ T cells in alopecia areata. Study findings and constraints: Lesional scalp exceeded normal scalp in clonality, especially in alopecia totalis/universalis. Tissue-resident alphabeta T cells belonging to normal skin likewise get sequenced within scalp specimens.

J gave up 5 bases and V 5 bases, and 8 bases lay outside the gene matches. Germline loops: CDR1 MGHDK, CDR2 SYGVNS. The length of the CDR3 is 14 residues. Sequencing relied on a cDNA template that was reverse transcribed from extracted RNA. Assay used: immunoSEQ multiplex PCR; TCRdb lists only in-frame clones, some missing. The sample holds about 150,000 clones, 45% to 60% seen once. As concerns this clone: The antigen remains undetermined.

The clonotype comes from a human donor in good health. The chain joins TRBV25-1 to TRBJ2-5; 7 bases are shared with TRBD1. Sample: CD4+ T cells sorted from blood. The CDR3 region has the DNA TGTGCCAGCAGTAAAAACAGGGGTGGCGAGACCCAGTACTTC. Translation gives CASSKNRGGETQYF.